The present TCR beta chain was sequenced within a study of T cells after posttransplantation cyclophosphamide (dated by TCRdb to 2016 to 2018). For the wider study: The study tracked T cell repertoire reconstitution by TRB sequencing after myeloablative bone marrow transplantation using posttransplantation cyclophosphamide as GVHD prophylaxis. Samples from fewer than 40 PTCy-treated patients and approximately 16 related bone marrow donors of those patients were subjected to antigen receptor sequencing. Blood from all 35 or so PTCy patients who had 1-year posttransplant specimens underwent TRB sequencing. TRB sequencing was also done on up to about 3 additional blood samples from 2 to 5.2 years after transplant in 3 patients, and on pretransplant blood from several patients. Because TRA and TRB clonality correlated tightly in roughly nine samples, the subsequent TCR analyses were limited to TRB only. Public TRB sequences were searched against a database of over 3,500 sequences associated with responses to pathogens, tumor antigens, self-antigens and alloantigens. The investigation overall reported the following: The TRB repertoires of T cells infiltrating skin or GI tract showed only limited overlap with the TRB repertoires of T cells in blood. Donor-recipient similarity was low at 1-2 months but rose over the first year, and later blood repertoires were often dominated by donor CD8+ memory clones. Across 45 or so patients, TRB clonality was highly associated with recipient CMV seropositivity and CMV reactivation, and PTCy diversity was similar to diversity in CNI/methotrexate controls.

In the germline V gene, CDR1 corresponds to MNHNS and CDR2 to SASEGT. Spanning cysteine to phenylalanine, the CDR3 consists of 14 amino acids. CDR3 DNA only is kept here, 42 bases in frame from base 1. V is cut by 9 bases and J by 0 bases, and the space between the germline ends is 12 bases. For this clone: Its antigen has not been determined. The sample holds no much larger clone one base away, and base qualities are not on file.

Peripheral blood samples were provided by related bone marrow donors on the day of marrow donation. Peripheral blood and bone marrow mononuclear cells were isolated by Ficoll-Hypaque density centrifugation and cryopreserved. Genomic DNA was the input for TRB sequencing, which was run either with the immunoSEQ assay at survey resolution or with the hsTCRB kit. In the paper's pipeline: The immunoSEQ software handled initial read processing, and the LymphoSeq R package was used for repertoire analyses. Clonality was calculated as 1 minus normalized Shannon entropy, and the Gini coefficient was also calculated for each TRB dataset. To infer phenotypes in unsorted samples, TRB sequences from sorted subsets of the recipient or donor were mapped onto unsorted samples from the same recipient. TCRdb provides this immuneACCESS table in a form limited to in-frame rearrangements. Some clones are lacking; in checked studies, under half of them reflect an unresolved V gene, and why the rest are absent is not known. V and J calls and clone size are as listed in that table; D and trimming were resolved from the DNA. The sample table contains tens of thousands of clones; only one count was recorded for 92% of them. Together, the top ten hold around 3% of the sample.

Sequenced material: PBMCs. The rearranged chain carries TRBV6-1 and TRBJ2-4, and TRBD1 may be the D gene, going by 6 matching bases. This receptor was taken from a woman between 50 and 59 years old in good health and a related stem cell transplant donor. The base sequence is TGTGCCAGTGGACAGCTAGTAGCCAAAAACATTCAGTACTTC. It encodes CASGQLVAKNIQYF.